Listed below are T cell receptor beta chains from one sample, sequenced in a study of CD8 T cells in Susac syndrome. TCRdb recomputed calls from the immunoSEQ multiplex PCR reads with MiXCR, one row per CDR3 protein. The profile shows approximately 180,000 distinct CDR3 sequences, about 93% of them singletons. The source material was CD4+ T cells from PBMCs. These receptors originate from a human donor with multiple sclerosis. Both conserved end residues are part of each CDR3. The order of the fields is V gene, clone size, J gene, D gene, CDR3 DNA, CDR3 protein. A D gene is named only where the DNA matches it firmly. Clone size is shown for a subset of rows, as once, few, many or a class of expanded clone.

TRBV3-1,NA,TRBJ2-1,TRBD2,TGTGCCAGCAGACACACAGCACCCGGGACTAGGGGCAACAATGAGCAGTTCTTC,CASRHTAPGTRGNNEQFF
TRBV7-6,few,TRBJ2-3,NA,TGTGCCAGCAGCTTAGCGTTGGGTACAGATACGCAGTATTTT,CASSLALGTDTQYF
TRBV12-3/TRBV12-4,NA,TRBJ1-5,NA,TGTGCCAGCAGTTTAGCAGGTTGGGCCCAGCATTTT,CASSLAGWAQHF
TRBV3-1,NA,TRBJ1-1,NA,TGTGCCAGCAGCCAAGATACGAGCGTGGCTTTCTTT,CASSQDTSVAFF
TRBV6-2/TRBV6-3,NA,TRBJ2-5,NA,TGTGCCAGCAGTTACTCGAGTAGGGTAGAGACCCAGTACTTC,CASSYSSRVETQYF
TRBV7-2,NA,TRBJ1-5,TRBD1,TGTGCCAGCAGCTTAGTTGGGACAGGGGGGACACAGCCCCAGCATTTT,CASSLVGTGGTQPQHF
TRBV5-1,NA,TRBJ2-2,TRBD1,TGCGCCAGCAGCCCGGGACAGGGGGCTTATGACGGGGAGCTGTTTTTT,CASSPGQGAYDGELFF
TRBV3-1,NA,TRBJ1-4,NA,TGTGCCAGCAGCCCCTCGGGAGATGAAAAACTGTTTTTT,CASSPSGDEKLFF
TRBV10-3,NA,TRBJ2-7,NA,TGTGCCATCAGTGAGACTAGCAGGGGATACGAGCAGTACTTC,CAISETSRGYEQYF
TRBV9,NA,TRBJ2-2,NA,TGTGCCAGCAGCGTAGGGGGGTCTCAGAACGGGGAGCTGTTTTTT,CASSVGGSQNGELFF
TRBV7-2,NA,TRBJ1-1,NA,TGTGCCAGCATCCCGCGGGAAGTGGGCACTGAAGTTTTCTTT,CASIPREVGTEVFF
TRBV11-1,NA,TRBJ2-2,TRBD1,TGTGCCAGCAGCTCGGGACAGGGTGGCCGGGAGCTGTTTTTT,CASSSGQGGRELFF
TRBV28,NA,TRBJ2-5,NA,TGTGCCAGCAAGTCTAGCCAAGAGACCCAGTACTTC,CASKSSQETQYF
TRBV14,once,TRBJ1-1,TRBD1,TGTGCCAGCAGCCGACAGGGCACTACTATGAACACTGAAGCTTTCTTT,CASSRQGTTMNTEAFF
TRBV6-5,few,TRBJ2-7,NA,TGTGCCAGCCGTACAGGTACCTACGAGCAGTACTTC,CASRTGTYEQYF
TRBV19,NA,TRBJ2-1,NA,TGTGCCAGTAGTACGAGTAGCTGGAGGTGGGACAATGAGCAGTTCTTC,CASSTSSWRWDNEQFF
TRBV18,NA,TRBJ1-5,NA,TGTGCCAGCTCACCAGACAAGCAACAGCCCCAGCATTTT,CASSPDKQQPQHF
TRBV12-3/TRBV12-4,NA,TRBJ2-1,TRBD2,TGTGCCAGCAGTCCCCCCGCTAGCGGGGCCTACAATGAGCAGTTCTTC,CASSPPASGAYNEQFF
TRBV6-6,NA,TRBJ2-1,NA,TGTGCCAGCAGTTACTCATCCAATGAGCAGTTCTTC,CASSYSSNEQFF
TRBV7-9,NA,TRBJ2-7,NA,TGTGCCAGCAGCTTAGCGATGAGTGCTCAGTACTTC,CASSLAMSAQYF
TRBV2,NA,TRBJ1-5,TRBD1,TGTGCCAGCAGGGACAGGGGATTTAGTCAGCCCCAGCATTTT,CASRDRGFSQPQHF
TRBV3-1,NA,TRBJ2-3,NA,TGTGCCAGCAGCCAGACCGCATCGTCAGATACGCAGTATTTT,CASSQTASSDTQYF